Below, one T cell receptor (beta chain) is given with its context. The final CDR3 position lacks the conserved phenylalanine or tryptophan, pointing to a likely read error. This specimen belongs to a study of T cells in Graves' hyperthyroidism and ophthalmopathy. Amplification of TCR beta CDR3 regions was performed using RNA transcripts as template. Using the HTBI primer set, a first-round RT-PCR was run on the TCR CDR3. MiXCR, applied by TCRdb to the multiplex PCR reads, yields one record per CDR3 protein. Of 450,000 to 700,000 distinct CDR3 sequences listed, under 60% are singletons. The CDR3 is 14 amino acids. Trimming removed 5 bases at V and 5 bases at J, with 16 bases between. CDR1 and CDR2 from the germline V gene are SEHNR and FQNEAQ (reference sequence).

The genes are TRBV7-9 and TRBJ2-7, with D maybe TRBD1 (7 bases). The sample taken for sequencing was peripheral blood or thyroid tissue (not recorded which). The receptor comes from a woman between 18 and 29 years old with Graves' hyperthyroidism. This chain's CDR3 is CASSPTPRGDEQYL. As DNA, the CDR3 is TGTGCCAGCAGCCCAACCCCCAGGGGGGACGAGCAGTACCTC.